These T cell receptor beta chains were read from a single sample in a study of T cells in Graves' hyperthyroidism and ophthalmopathy. One entry per CDR3 protein results from TCRdb running MiXCR on the multiplex PCR reads. The sample has about 600,000 distinct CDR3 sequences, about a sixth seen once; the top ten hold 2.5% to 4%. Sequenced material: blood. These receptors were obtained from a woman aged 40 to 50 with Graves' ophthalmopathy. CDR3s include the opening cysteine and the closing phenylalanine or tryptophan. D genes are given only for firm matches. Rows may omit the clone size; those that give it use once, few, many or a size class.

>TRBV16|many|TRBD2|TRBJ2-5
CASSRGLAGAGGETQYF
TGTGCCAGCAGCCGAGGACTAGCGGGGGCCGGAGGGGAGACCCAGTACTTC
>TRBV6-5|many|NA|TRBJ1-6
CASSYADNSPLHF
TGTGCCAGCAGTTACGCAGATAATTCACCCCTCCACTTT
>TRBV9|many|TRBD2|TRBJ2-1
CASSVGLAGYNEQFF
TGTGCCAGCAGCGTAGGACTAGCGGGTTACAATGAGCAGTTCTTC
>TRBV30|many|TRBD1|TRBJ1-1
CAWADRDWSEAFF
TGTGCCTGGGCCGACAGGGATTGGTCTGAAGCTTTCTTT
>TRBV20-1|NA|NA|TRBJ1-5
CSGLEGDNQPQHF
TGCAGTGGACTAGAGGGGGACAATCAGCCCCAGCATTTT
>TRBV3-1|NA|NA|TRBJ1-1
CASLFYTEAFF
TGTGCCAGTCTTTTCTACACTGAAGCTTTCTTT
>TRBV5-1|NA|TRBD1|TRBJ2-1
CASSPGQADYNEQFF
TGCGCCAGCAGCCCCGGACAGGCGGATTACAATGAGCAGTTCTTC
>TRBV2|NA|NA|TRBJ2-2
CASRSGPINTGELFF
TGTGCCAGCCGGAGCGGGCCCATAAACACCGGGGAGCTGTTTTTT
>TRBV19|many|NA|TRBJ1-1
CASSRRNTEAFF
TGTGCCAGTAGTAGACGGAACACTGAAGCTTTCTTT
>TRBV10-3|many|TRBD2|TRBJ2-7
CAISDPGTSGYEQYF
TGTGCCATCAGTGACCCAGGGACTAGCGGCTACGAGCAGTACTTC
>TRBV5-1|many|TRBD2|TRBJ2-5
CASRFSAGGGQETQYF
TGCGCCAGCAGGTTCTCAGCGGGAGGTGGACAAGAGACCCAGTACTTC
>TRBV2|many|NA|TRBJ2-3
CASRTQPSTDTQYF
TGTGCCAGCAGGACTCAACCAAGCACAGATACGCAGTATTTT
>TRBV2|many|TRBD2|TRBJ2-1
CASGAPGGSYNEQFF
TGTGCCAGCGGGGCCCCGGGAGGCTCATACAATGAGCAGTTCTTC
>TRBV7-2|NA|NA|TRBJ1-2
CASSLDGGPYGYTF
TGTGCCAGCAGCTTAGACGGGGGCCCCTATGGCTACACCTTC
>TRBV4-1|few|TRBD1|TRBJ2-7
CASSQDSGTGYEQYF
TGCGCCAGCAGCCAAGATTCCGGGACAGGGTACGAGCAGTACTTC
>TRBV10-3|once|NA|TRBJ1-5
CAIGASTDNQPQHF
TGTGCCATAGGGGCCTCAACGGACAATCAGCCCCAGCATTTT
>TRBV2|many|TRBD2|TRBJ2-3
CASKGLAGGTDTQYF
TGTGCCAGCAAAGGGCTAGCGGGAGGTACAGATACGCAGTATTTT
>TRBV6-1|NA|TRBD1|TRBJ2-7
CASSEEDRSEQYF
TGTGCCAGCAGTGAAGAGGACAGGAGCGAGCAGTACTTC